This T cell receptor (beta chain) was sequenced for a study of CD4+ T cells in melanoma. Points from the study as a whole: CD8+ T cell, macrophage and B cell function reportedly correlated with neoantigen-specific CD4+ T cells. Reportedly, melanoma neoantigen-specific CD4+ T cells showed varied differentiation states.

Sequencing used immunoSEQ multiplex PCR; TCRdb keeps in-frame clones, though not all of them. Among 110,000 to 150,000 clones, 80% to 95% were seen once, and the ten largest hold 1.5%. The junction had 1 base not matched to a gene; V was cut back by 1 base and J by 7 bases. The germline CDR1 and CDR2 sequences are LGHNA and YNFKEQ. CDR3 length: 14 residues. The table lists this clone with a few counts. Its target is not known. The V gene is TRBV4-2, the J gene TRBJ2-5, with 12 bases matching TRBD2. The TCR sequence derives from a human donor with melanoma. The CDR3 DNA sequence: TGTGCCAGCAGCCAAGCTAGCGGGGGGGGGACCCAGTACTTC. This translates into CASSQASGGGTQYF.